This T cell receptor (beta chain) emerged from a study of Ad26.COV2.S vaccination and SARS-CoV-2 variants. V lost 7 bases and J 1 base, leaving 16 bases between the germline ends. The germline CDR1 and CDR2 sequences are LNHDA and SQIVND (reference sequence). The CDR3 length is 15 residues. Measured with immunoSEQ multiplex PCR; TCRdb has only the in-frame clones, and not every one. This table has around 370,000 clones, roughly 85% appearing once. This sample's treatment: roughly 18 received Ad26.COV2.S at low or high dose, single or two shots; roughly 5 received placebo; per-sample allocation not given. Day 63 after the first injection of vaccine or placebo was the sampling time.

The sample was peripheral blood, taken in a trial of Ad26.COV2.S vaccine versus placebo. V usage is TRBV19 and J usage is TRBJ1-1; the D gene is possibly TRBD1 (6 bases). This receptor was identified in a person aged 18-60 years who received the Ad26.COV2.S COVID-19 vaccine or a placebo. The CDR3 loop reads CASIPGHLSNTEAFF. In nucleotides, the CDR3 is TGTGCCAGTATACCGGGACACCTATCGAACACTGAAGCTTTCTTT.